This section outlines one TCR beta chain sequence together with its context. No antigen is known for it. The record has no base qualities; no much larger clone is one base away. Other DNA sequences in the sample encode the same CDR3. Whole blood was collected in K2EDTA tubes by collaborating institutions according to the institutions' own protocols. For TCRbeta analysis, collaborator samples were shipped as frozen whole blood, as isolated PBMCs, or as DNA extracted from either sample type. TCRbeta CDR3 regions were amplified from genomic DNA by means of the immunoSEQ Assay, a bias-controlled multiplex PCR. On the study's bioinformatics: The number of nucleated cells in each sample was estimated from the amplification of reference gene primers within the assay. To quantify the absolute abundance of each unique TCRbeta CDR3 rearrangement, sequence reads were collapsed and filtered. For each sample, productive Simpson clonality was calculated by taking the square root of Simpson's diversity index across productive rearrangements. TCRdb obtained this table from immuneACCESS and retained in-frame rearrangements with V and J assigned. These tables miss some clones; where compared with another copy, unresolved V genes account for less than half of the shortfall, and the remainder is unexplained. The D gene and trimming were derived from the DNA, and the V and J assignments and clone size from that table. The sample has about 160,000 clones on record, 85% of them singletons. Of the sample, 3.3% is held by the ten largest clones.

This record comes from a study of blood T cell repertoires in COVID-19 (dated by TCRdb to 2018 to 2020). In terms of the full investigation: Samples from collaborators originated in the United States, Italy and Spain and spanned both the acute and convalescent phases of COVID-19. The material from the prospective study consisted of cDNA or gDNA derived from T cells, B-cell-depleted T cells, or PBMCs. Deeply sampled blood TCRbeta repertoires from subjects exposed to, actively infected with, or recovered from COVID-19 were included in the dataset. The repertoires were made available in a free public database intended to serve as a resource for research on the immune response to SARS-CoV-2. The samples were drawn from the first 160 participants of the ongoing ImmuneRACE study and from over 950 subjects provided by 6 global collaborators. Nearly every sample came with metadata listing a de-identified subject ID, COVID-19 status, age in years and sex. Where HLA class I and class II types were available, the types were taken from metadata supplied by the sample provider, not from assay-based typing. Broader findings and caveats from the paper: The amount of clinical and demographic metadata varied by source and participant and was provided uncurated.

The CDR3 sequence holds 12 residues, the cysteine and phenylalanine included. CDR3 DNA is the only sequence kept; it has 36 bases, read in frame from the first base. The germline V gene supplies CDR1 SGDLS and CDR2 YYNGEE. V and J are truncated by 2 bases and 5 bases respectively, leaving an intervening sequence of 7 bases. The chain is assembled from TRBV9 and TRBJ1-2; possibly the D gene is TRBD1, per 6 matching bases. The sequenced material came from peripheral blood. The receptor was isolated from a human donor with acute or convalescent COVID-19. The donor label of this sample is uncertain. For the CDR3, the sequence is CASSVTGYGYTF. DNA sequence: TGTGCCAGCAGCGTTACAGGGTATGGCTACACCTTC.